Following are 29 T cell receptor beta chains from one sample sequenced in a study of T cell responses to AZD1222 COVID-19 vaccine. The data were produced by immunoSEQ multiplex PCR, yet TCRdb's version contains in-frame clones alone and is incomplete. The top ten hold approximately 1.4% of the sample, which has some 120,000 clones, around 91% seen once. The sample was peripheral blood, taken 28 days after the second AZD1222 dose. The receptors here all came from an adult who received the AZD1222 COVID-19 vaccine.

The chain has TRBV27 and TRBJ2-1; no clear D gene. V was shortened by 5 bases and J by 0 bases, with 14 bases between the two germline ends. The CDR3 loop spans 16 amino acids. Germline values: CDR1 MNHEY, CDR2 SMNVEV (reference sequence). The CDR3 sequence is CASSPDQSASYNEQFF. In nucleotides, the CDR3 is TGTGCCAGCAGTCCCGACCAATCAGCCTCCTACAATGAGCAGTTCTTC.

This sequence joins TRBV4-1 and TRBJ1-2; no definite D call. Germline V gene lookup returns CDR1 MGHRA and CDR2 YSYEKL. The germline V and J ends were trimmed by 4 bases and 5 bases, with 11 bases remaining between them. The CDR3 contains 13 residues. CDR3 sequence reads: CASSRGSEYGYTF. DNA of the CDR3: TGCGCCAGCAGCCGCGGATCCGAATATGGCTACACCTTC.

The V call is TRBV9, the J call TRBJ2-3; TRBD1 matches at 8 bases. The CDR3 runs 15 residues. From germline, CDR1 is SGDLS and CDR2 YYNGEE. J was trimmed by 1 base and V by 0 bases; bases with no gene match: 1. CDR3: CASSVEGQGTDTQYF. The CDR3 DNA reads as TGTGCCAGCAGCGTAGAGGGACAGGGCACAGATACGCAGTATTTT. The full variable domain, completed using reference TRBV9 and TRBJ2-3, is DSGVTQTPKHLITATGQRVTLRCSPRSGDLSVYWYQQSLDQGLQFLIQYYNGEERAKGNILERFSAQQFPDLHSELNLSSLELGDSALYFCASSVEGQGTDTQYFGPGTRLTVL.

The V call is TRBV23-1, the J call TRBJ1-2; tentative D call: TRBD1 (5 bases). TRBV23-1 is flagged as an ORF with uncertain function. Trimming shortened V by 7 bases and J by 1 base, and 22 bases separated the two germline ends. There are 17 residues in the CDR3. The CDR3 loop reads CASTPGTQVTDNYGYTF. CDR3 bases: TGCGCCAGCACTCCGGGGACGCAAGTAACTGATAACTATGGCTACACCTTC.

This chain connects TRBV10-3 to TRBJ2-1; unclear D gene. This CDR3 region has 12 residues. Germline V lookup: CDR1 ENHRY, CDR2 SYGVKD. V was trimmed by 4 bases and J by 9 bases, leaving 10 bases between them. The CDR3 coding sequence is TGTGCCATCAGTGCCGTCCCCGGTGAGCAGTTCTTC. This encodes CAISAVPGEQFF.

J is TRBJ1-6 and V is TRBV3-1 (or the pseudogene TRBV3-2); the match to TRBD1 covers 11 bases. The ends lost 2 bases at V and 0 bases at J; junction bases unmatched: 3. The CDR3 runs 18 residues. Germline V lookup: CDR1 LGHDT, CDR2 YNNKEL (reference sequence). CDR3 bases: TGTGCCAGCAGCCAAACCGGGACAGGGGGCTCCTATAATTCACCCCTCCACTTT. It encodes CASSQTGTGGSYNSPLHF.

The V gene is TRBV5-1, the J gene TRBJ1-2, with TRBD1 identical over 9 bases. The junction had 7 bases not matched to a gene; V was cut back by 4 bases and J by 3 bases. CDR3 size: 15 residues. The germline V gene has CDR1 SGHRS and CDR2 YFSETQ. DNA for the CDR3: TGCGCCAGCAGCCCGCGGACAGGGGAGGACTATGGCTACACCTTC. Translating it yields CASSPRTGEDYGYTF.

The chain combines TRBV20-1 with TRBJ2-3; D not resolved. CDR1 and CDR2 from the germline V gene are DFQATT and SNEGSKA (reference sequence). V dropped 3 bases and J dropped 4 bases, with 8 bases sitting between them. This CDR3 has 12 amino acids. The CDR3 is CSASGSSDTQYF. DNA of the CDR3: TGCAGTGCTAGTGGTAGCTCAGATACGCAGTATTTT.

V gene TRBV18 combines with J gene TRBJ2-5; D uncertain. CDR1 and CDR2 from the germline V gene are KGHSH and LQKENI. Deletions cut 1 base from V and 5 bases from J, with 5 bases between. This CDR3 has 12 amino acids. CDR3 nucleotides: TGTGCCAGCTCACCACTAGGGGAGACCCAGTACTTC. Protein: CASSPLGETQYF.

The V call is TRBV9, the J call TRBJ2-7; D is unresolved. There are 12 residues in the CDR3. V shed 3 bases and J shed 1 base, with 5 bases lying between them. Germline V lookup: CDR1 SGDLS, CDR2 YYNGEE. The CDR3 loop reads CASSGSSYEQYF. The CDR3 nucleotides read TGTGCCAGCAGCGGGTCTTCCTACGAGCAGTACTTC.

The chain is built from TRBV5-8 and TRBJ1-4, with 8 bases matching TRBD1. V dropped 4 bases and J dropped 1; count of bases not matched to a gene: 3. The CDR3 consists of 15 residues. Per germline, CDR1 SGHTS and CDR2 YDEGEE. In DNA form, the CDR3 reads TGTGCCAGCAGCGCGGACAGGGTAACTAATGAAAAACTGTTTTTT. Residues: CASSADRVTNEKLFF.

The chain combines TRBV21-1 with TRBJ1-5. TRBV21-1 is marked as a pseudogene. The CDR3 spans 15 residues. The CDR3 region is CASSAPGAPLEPQHF. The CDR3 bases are TGTGCCAGCAGCGCCCCGGGAGCCCCGCTGGAGCCCCAGCATTTT.

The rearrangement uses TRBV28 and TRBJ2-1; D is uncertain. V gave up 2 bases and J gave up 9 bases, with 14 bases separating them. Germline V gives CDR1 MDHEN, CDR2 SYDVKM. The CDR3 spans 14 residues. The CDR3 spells CASSLLGPLGEQFF. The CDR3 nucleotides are TGTGCCAGCAGTTTACTCGGACCCTTGGGTGAGCAGTTCTTC.

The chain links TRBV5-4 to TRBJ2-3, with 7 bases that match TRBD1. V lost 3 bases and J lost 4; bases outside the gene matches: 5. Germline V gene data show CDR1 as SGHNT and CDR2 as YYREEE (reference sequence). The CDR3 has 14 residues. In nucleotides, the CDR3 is TGTGCCAGCAGCTACCCCGACAGGGCAGATACGCAGTATTTT. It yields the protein CASSYPDRADTQYF.

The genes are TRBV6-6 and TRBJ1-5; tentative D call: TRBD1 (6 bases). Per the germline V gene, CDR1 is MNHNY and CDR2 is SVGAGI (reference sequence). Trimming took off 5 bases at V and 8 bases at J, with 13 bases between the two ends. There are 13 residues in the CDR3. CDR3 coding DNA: TGTGCCAGCAGTCGTCAGGGGTTTGAGCCCCAGCATTTT. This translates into CASSRQGFEPQHF.

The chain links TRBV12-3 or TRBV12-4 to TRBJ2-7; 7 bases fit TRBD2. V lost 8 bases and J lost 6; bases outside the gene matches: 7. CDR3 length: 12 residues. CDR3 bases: TGTGCCAGCTCTCCGGGAGGAGTCGAGCAGTACTTC. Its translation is CASSPGGVEQYF.

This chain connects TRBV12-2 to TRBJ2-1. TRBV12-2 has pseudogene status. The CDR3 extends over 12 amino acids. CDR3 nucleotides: TGTGCAAGTCGCCTAGAGATCAATGAGCAGTTCTTC. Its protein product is CASRLEINEQFF.

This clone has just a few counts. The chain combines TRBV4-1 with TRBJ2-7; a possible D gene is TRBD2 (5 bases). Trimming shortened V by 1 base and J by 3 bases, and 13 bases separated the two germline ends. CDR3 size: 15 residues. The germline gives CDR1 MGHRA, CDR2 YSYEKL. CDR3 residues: CASSQAALAVYEQYF. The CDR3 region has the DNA TGCGCCAGCAGCCAAGCGGCGCTAGCAGTCTACGAGCAGTACTTC.

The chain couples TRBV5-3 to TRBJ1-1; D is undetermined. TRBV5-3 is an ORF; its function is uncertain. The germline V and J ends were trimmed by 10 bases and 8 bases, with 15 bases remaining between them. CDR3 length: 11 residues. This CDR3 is CACYGRNEAFF. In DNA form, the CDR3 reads TGTGCCTGTTACGGGCGCAACGAAGCTTTCTTT.

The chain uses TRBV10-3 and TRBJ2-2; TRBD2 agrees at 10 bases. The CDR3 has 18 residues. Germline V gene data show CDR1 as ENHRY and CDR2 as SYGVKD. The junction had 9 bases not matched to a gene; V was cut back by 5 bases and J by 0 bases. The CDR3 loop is CAISIAGGPPTNTGELFF. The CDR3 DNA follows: TGTGCCATCAGTATAGCGGGAGGACCACCCACGAACACCGGGGAGCTGTTTTTT.

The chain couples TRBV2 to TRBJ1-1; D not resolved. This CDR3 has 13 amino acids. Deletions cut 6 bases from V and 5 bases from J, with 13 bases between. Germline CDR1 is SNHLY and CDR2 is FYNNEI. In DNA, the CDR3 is TGTGCCAGCAGGGCCGGGAAGCGGACTGAAGCTTTCTTT. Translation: CASRAGKRTEAFF.

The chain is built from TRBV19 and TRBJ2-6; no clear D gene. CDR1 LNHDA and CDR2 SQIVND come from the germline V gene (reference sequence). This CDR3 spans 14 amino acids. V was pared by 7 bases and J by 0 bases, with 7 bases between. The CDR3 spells CASMFVSGANVLTF. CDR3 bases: TGTGCCAGTATGTTTGTCTCTGGGGCCAACGTCCTGACTTTC. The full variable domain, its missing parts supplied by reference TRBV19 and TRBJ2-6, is DGGITQSPKYLFRKEGQNVTLSCEQNLNHDAMYWYRQDPGQGLRLIYYSQIVNDFQKGDIAEGYSVSREKKESFPLTVTSAQKNPTAFYLCASMFVSGANVLTFGAGSRLTVL.

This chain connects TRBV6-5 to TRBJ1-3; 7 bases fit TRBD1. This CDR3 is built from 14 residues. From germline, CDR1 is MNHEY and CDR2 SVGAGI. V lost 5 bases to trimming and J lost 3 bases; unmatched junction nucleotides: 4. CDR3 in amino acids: CASSQQGIGNTIYF. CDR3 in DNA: TGTGCCAGCAGTCAACAGGGGATTGGAAACACCATATATTTT.

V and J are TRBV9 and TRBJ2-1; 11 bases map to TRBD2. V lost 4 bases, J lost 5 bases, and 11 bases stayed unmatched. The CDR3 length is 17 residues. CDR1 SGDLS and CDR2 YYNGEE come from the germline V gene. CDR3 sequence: CASSPPWGTSGNNEQFF. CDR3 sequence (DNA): TGTGCCAGCAGCCCCCCCTGGGGGACTAGCGGCAACAATGAGCAGTTCTTC.

The CDR3 sequence is CASSLAMADIPYEQYF. Here the CDR3 DNA reads TGTGCCAGCAGCTTGGCCATGGCAGACATTCCCTACGAGCAGTACTTC. The rearrangement joins TRBV5-5 to TRBJ2-7, with D unresolved. The length of the CDR3 is 16 residues. Deletions cut 0 bases from V and 2 bases from J, with 15 bases between. From germline, CDR1 is SGHKS and CDR2 YYEKEE (reference sequence).

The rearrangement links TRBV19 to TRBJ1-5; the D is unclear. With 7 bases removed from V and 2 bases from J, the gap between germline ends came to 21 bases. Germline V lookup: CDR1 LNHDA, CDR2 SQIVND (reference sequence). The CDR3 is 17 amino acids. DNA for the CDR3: TGTGCCAGTAAAGATGGTTGGATCCCTACGGGCAATCAGCCCCAGCATTTT. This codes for CASKDGWIPTGNQPQHF.

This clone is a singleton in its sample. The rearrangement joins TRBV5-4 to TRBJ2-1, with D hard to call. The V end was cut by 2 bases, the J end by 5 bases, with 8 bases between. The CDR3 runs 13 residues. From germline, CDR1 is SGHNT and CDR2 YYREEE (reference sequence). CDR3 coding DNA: TGTGCCAGCAGCTTAAGGTGGAACAATGAGCAGTTCTTC. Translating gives CASSLRWNNEQFF.

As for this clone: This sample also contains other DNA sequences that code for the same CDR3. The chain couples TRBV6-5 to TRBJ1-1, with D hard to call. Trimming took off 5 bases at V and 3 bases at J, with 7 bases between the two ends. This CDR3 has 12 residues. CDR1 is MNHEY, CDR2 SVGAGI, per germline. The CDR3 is CASSRTDTEAFF. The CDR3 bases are TGTGCCAGCAGTAGGACGGACACTGAAGCTTTCTTT.

CDR3 sequence: CASSLVITDTQYF. CDR3 nucleotides: TGTGCCAGCAGCTTAGTCATCACAGATACGCAGTATTTT. V gene TRBV7-2 combines with J gene TRBJ2-3, with D unclear. From germline, CDR1 is SGHTA and CDR2 FQGNSA. The V gene lost 1 base and the J gene lost 2 bases, with 4 bases spanning the gap. This CDR3 comprises 13 residues.